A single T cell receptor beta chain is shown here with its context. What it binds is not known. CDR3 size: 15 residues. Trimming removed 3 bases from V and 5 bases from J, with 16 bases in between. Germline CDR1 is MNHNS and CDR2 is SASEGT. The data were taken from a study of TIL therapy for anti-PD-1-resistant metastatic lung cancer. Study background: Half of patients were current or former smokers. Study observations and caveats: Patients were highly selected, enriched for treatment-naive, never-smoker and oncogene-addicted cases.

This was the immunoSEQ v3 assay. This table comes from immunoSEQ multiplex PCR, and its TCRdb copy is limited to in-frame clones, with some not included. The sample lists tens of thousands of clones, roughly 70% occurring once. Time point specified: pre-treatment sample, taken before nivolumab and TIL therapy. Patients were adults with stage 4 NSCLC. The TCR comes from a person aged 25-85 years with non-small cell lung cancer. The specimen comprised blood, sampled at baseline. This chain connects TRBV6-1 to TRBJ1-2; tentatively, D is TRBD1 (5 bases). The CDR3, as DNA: TGTGCCAGCAGTGATTTTGGGGCAGGGCTTTATGGCTACACCTTC. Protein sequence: CASSDFGAGLYGYTF.